This passage covers 23 T cell receptor beta chains from one sample sequenced in a study of T cells in Graves' hyperthyroidism and ophthalmopathy (dated by TCRdb to about 2019). The library was generated by multiplex PCR. The sequencer listed for this sample is Illumina HiSeq 2000. The TCR beta CDR3 regions were amplified from the RNA transcripts. A first-round RT-PCR of the TCR CDR3 used the HTBI primer set with the Qiagen OneStep RT-PCR kit. Clones were called with MiXCR by TCRdb after fastp trimmed the public reads at Q25, and only in-frame beta chains were retained. When rows share a CDR3 protein, they turn into one entry using the most common DNA and genes. Present in this sample are roughly 600,000 distinct CDR3 sequences, about 14% of which were seen just once. About an eighth of the sample belongs to the ten largest clones. Sequenced material: blood. The receptors originated from a woman between 50 and 59 years old with Graves' ophthalmopathy.

This clonotype was observed at least ten times. The V call is TRBV2, the J call TRBJ2-3, with TRBD1 matching over 7 bases. The CDR3 runs to 12 residues. Germline trimming cut 6 bases from V and 5 bases from J; bases unmatched to any gene: 2. Germline V gives CDR1 SNHLY, CDR2 FYNNEI. The CDR3 reads CASRNRGDTQYF. CDR3 nucleotides: TGTGCCAGCAGGAACAGGGGAGATACGCAGTATTTT. The whole variable domain, remainder taken from reference TRBV2 and TRBJ2-3, is EPEVTQTPSHQVTQMGQEVILRCVPISNHLYFYWYRQILGQKVEFLVSFYNNEISEKSEIFDDQFSVERPDGSNFTLKIRSTKLEDSAMYFCASRNRGDTQYFGPGTRLTVL.

This chain connects TRBV5-4 to TRBJ2-3; 10 positions match TRBD2. The V gene's germline CDR1 is SGHNT and CDR2 YYREEE (reference sequence). CDR3 size: 16 residues. V shed 1 base, J shed 2 bases, and the junction held 4 bases outside the gene matches. CDR3 region: CASSLIAGGHTDTQYF. The CDR3 DNA reads as TGTGCCAGCAGCTTGATAGCGGGAGGTCACACAGATACGCAGTATTTT.

The chain employs TRBV7-9 and TRBJ2-1; the D gene is possibly TRBD1 (6 bases). The CDR3 is 12 amino acids. Germline CDR1 and CDR2: SEHNR and FQNEAQ (reference sequence). Trimming stripped 4 bases from V and 9 bases from J, with 10 bases between. Here the CDR3 reads CASSSQDSEQFF. The CDR3 region has the DNA TGTGCCAGCAGCTCTCAGGACAGTGAGCAGTTCTTC.

This clonotype was observed a handful of times. The V gene is TRBV2, the J gene TRBJ2-5; 7 nucleotides align to TRBD2. CDR3 length: 14 residues. The germline gives CDR1 SNHLY, CDR2 FYNNEI. The V gene end was trimmed by 7 bases and the J gene end by 11 bases; junction bases not matched to a gene: 16. In nucleotides, the CDR3 is TGTGCCAGCAAGATAAGCGGGACCCTATTTCGTCAGTACTTC. Translating gives CASKISGTLFRQYF.

Ten or more counts support this clonotype. The gene calls are TRBV5-1 and TRBJ2-7, with no clear D. Germline values: CDR1 SGHRS, CDR2 YFSETQ. Trimming cost V 4 bases and J 0 bases, with 11 bases left between them. The CDR3 has 14 amino acids. This CDR3 reads CASSPRVSSYEQYF. The CDR3, as DNA: TGCGCCAGCAGCCCCCGGGTATCCTCCTACGAGCAGTACTTC.

A word on this clonotype: A read error may explain this, as a much larger clone is one base away. The chain couples TRBV27 to TRBJ2-5, with D tentatively TRBD2 (5 bases). The CDR3 has 12 amino acids. The germline V gene encodes CDR1 MNHEY and CDR2 SMNVEV (reference sequence). The DNA of the CDR3 is TGTGCCAGCAGAGACTACCAAGAGGCCCAGTACTTC. This codes for CASRDYQEAQYF.

This clonotype has ten or more counts. The V call is TRBV20-1, the J call TRBJ2-4; TRBD2 matches 7 bases. Germline CDR1 reads DFQATT; CDR2 reads SNEGSKA (reference sequence). Losses at the gene ends were 5 bases for V and 6 bases for J; bases not matched to a gene: 7. The CDR3 length is 13 residues. The CDR3 nucleotides are TGCAGTGCTTCTGAGGGAGGGCCAAACATTCAGTACTTC. Translation: CSASEGGPNIQYF.

This clonotype was seen a few times. The CDR3 nucleotides read TGTGCCAGCAGCGCATTAGATGGCTACACCTTC. Its translation: CASSALDGYTF. The chain couples TRBV7-2 to TRBJ1-2; D is ambiguous. The CDR3 extends over 11 amino acids. CDR1 is SGHTA, CDR2 FQGNSA, per germline. Between the trimmed V and J ends, which lost 5 bases and 6 bases, there was a span of 7 bases.

In its sample, this clonotype was seen many times. CDR3 residues: CASSLEVGLAQETQYF. As DNA, the CDR3 is TGTGCCAGCAGCTTAGAGGTCGGACTAGCTCAAGAGACCCAGTACTTC. The genes are TRBV7-2 and TRBJ2-5, with TRBD2 identical over 8 bases. The V gene end was trimmed by 1 base and the J gene end by 2 bases; junction bases not matched to a gene: 6. Germline V gene sequence: CDR1 SGHTA, CDR2 FQGNSA. The CDR3 covers 16 residues. The whole variable domain, filled in from reference TRBV7-2 and TRBJ2-5, reads GAGVSQSPSNKVTEKGKDVELRCDPISGHTALYWYRQSLGQGLEFLIYFQGNSAPDKSGLPSDRFSAERTGGSVSTLTIQRTQQEDSAVYLCASSLEVGLAQETQYFGPGTRLLVL.

This clonotype was observed many times. The chain carries TRBV6-1 and TRBJ1-1; D unresolved. The CDR3 has 13 amino acids. CDR1 and CDR2 from the germline V gene are MNHNS and SASEGT. V was trimmed by 2 bases and J by 1 base, leaving 5 bases between them. CDR3 protein: CASSETWNTEAFF. For the CDR3, the DNA is TGTGCCAGCAGTGAAACGTGGAACACTGAAGCTTTCTTT.

J is TRBJ1-5 and V is TRBV7-2; 9 positions agree with TRBD1. V dropped 3 bases and J dropped 3; count of bases not matched to a gene: 3. CDR3 size: 15 residues. Germline V gene sequence: CDR1 SGHTA, CDR2 FQGNSA. The CDR3 sequence: CASSFRDRANQPQHF. CDR3 coding DNA: TGTGCCAGCAGCTTCCGGGACAGGGCCAATCAGCCCCAGCATTTT.

The sample holds a few counts of this clonotype. Here the CDR3 reads CASSRTRETQETQYF. In DNA, the CDR3 is TGTGCCAGCAGCCGGACGCGGGAGACCCAAGAGACCCAGTACTTC. This rearrangement joins TRBV4-2 to TRBJ2-5; 7 bases are shared with TRBD2. The CDR3 covers 15 residues. Germline CDR1 and CDR2: LGHNA and YNFKEQ. V was clipped by 4 bases and J by 1 base; unmatched bases: 6.

There are many counts of this clonotype. The rearrangement links TRBV28 to TRBJ2-7; TRBD1 aligns across 7 bases. Unmatched junction bases numbered 14, after V lost 7 bases and J lost 2 bases. Germline loops: CDR1 MDHEN, CDR2 SYDVKM. The CDR3 covers 16 residues. The CDR3 sequence is CASTYSVRDRTYEQYF. CDR3 DNA: TGTGCCAGCACCTATTCAGTCCGGGACAGAACCTACGAGCAGTACTTC. The full variable domain, its missing parts supplied by reference TRBV28 and TRBJ2-7, is DVKVTQSSRYLVKRTGEKVFLECVQDMDHENMFWYRQDPGLGLRLIYFSYDVKMKEKGDIPEGYSVSREKKERFSLILESASTNQTSMYLCASTYSVRDRTYEQYFGPGTRLTVT.

A note on this clonotype: This may arise from a read error, as a much more abundant clone is one base away. V is TRBV6-1 and J is TRBJ1-5; TRBD1 might be the D (6 bases). CDR1 and CDR2 from the germline V gene are MNHNS and SASEGT. This CDR3 spans 15 amino acids. The chain's CDR3 is CAGRGLHGGNQPQHF. CDR3 nucleotides: TGTGCCGGCAGGGGATTACACGGAGGGAATCAGCCCCAGCATTTT.

For this clonotype: This may come from a read error, since a much larger clone is one base off. The conserved phenylalanine or tryptophan normally closing the CDR3 is absent here, so this likely arose from a read error. This chain joins TRBV7-3 and TRBJ2-1; 10 bases fit TRBD2. V dropped 5 bases and J dropped 0; count of bases not matched to a gene: 7. This CDR3 region has 17 residues. Germline CDR1 and CDR2: SGHTA and FQGTGA. The CDR3 bases are TGTGCCAGCAGCCCAACTAGCGGGACTAGCTCCTACAATGAGCAGTTCCTC. This gives the protein CASSPTSGTSSYNEQFL.

The genes are TRBV10-3 and TRBJ1-2, with a weak D call TRBD1 (5 bases). Trimming shortened V by 6 bases and J by 5 bases, and 19 bases separated the two germline ends. The CDR3 is made up of 15 amino acids. Germline V gives CDR1 ENHRY, CDR2 SYGVKD. This CDR3 reads CAISPRDLFVYGYTF. The CDR3 nucleotides are TGTGCCATCAGCCCCCGGGACCTTTTTGTATATGGCTACACCTTC.

The sample holds a few counts of this clonotype. This chain uses TRBV20-1 with TRBJ2-1, with D uncertain. The V end was cut by 5 bases, the J end by 5 bases, with 7 bases between. Germline lookup yields CDR1 DFQATT and CDR2 SNEGSKA (reference sequence). The CDR3 runs to 11 residues. CDR3 region: CSAGQNNEQFF. The CDR3 region has the DNA TGCAGTGCTGGGCAGAACAATGAGCAGTTCTTC.

This clonotype came up many times. The chain couples TRBV6-1 to TRBJ1-2; no definite D call. The V end was cut by 6 bases, the J end by 12 bases, with 14 bases between. This CDR3 contains 11 residues. CDR1 is MNHNS, CDR2 SASEGT, per germline. The CDR3, as DNA: TGTGCCAGCAGAGAGAAGGAGAGACACACCTTC. This sequence encodes CASREKERHTF.

This clonotype was counted at least ten times. The gene calls are TRBV12-3 or TRBV12-4 and TRBJ2-3, with a tentative D call TRBD2 (5 bases). This CDR3 comprises 14 residues. Between the trimmed V and J ends, which lost 7 bases and 3 bases, there was a span of 14 bases. CDR3 sequence reads: CASTLIGLTDTQYF. Written as DNA, the CDR3 is TGTGCCAGCACACTAATCGGACTTACAGATACGCAGTATTTT.

This clonotype was recorded many times. This chain joins TRBV20-1 and TRBJ1-2, with D perhaps matching TRBD1 (6 bases). This CDR3 has 13 amino acids. CDR1 and CDR2 (germline): DFQATT, SNEGSKA (reference sequence). V lost 3 bases and J 4 bases, leaving 12 bases between the germline ends. CDR3 loop: CSASTGQSYGYTF. Written as DNA, the CDR3 is TGCAGTGCTAGTACCGGACAGTCCTATGGCTACACCTTC.

This sequence joins TRBV9 and TRBJ2-1, with 7 bases aligning to TRBD2. V was clipped by 3 bases and J by 8 bases; unmatched bases: 11. The CDR3 spans 15 residues. In germline, CDR1 is SGDLS, CDR2 YYNGEE. CDR3 nucleotide sequence: TGTGCCAGCAGCGCCGAGCCTAGCGGAGGGGATGAGCAGTTCTTC. Protein: CASSAEPSGGDEQFF.

The rearrangement links TRBV20-1 to TRBJ1-2; D might be TRBD1 (5 bases). Trimming shortened V by 6 bases and J by 8 bases, and 22 bases separated the two germline ends. Germline V gene data show CDR1 as DFQATT and CDR2 as SNEGSKA (reference sequence). The length of the CDR3 is 14 residues. CDR3 sequence: CSANTPGLGHGYTF. The CDR3 DNA reads TGCAGTGCCAACACCCCGGGACTCGGTCACGGCTACACCTTC.

This clonotype was seen more than once but under ten times. V and J are TRBV6-2 or TRBV6-3 and TRBJ2-1; 8 bases fit TRBD2. CDR3 length: 17 residues. V lost 5 bases, J lost 4 bases, and 13 bases stayed unmatched. The germline CDR1 and CDR2 sequences are MNHEY and SVGEGT. For the CDR3, the DNA is TGTGCCAGCAGTCCCTACGGGGGGACTAGGGCTTACAATGAGCAGTTCTTC. This encodes CASSPYGGTRAYNEQFF.